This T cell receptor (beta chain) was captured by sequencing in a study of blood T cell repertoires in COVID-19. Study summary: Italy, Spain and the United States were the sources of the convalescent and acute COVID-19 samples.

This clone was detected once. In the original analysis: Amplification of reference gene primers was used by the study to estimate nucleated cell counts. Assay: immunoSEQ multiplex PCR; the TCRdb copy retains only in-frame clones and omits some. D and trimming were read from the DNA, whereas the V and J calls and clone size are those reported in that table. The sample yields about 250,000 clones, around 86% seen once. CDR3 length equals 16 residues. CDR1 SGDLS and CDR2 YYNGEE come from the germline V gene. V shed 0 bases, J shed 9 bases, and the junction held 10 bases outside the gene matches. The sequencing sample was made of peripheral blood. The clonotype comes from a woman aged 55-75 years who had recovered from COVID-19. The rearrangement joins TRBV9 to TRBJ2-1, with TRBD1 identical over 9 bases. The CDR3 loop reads CASSVGGGQGWSEQFF. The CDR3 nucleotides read TGTGCCAGCAGCGTAGGGGGCGGACAGGGGTGGAGTGAGCAGTTCTTC.